This TCR beta chain comes out of a study of blood T cell repertoires in COVID-19. Clones were read by immunoSEQ multiplex PCR, and TCRdb kept only the in-frame ones, dropping some. Of around 230,000 clones listed, roughly 80% are singletons. This clone was found once. Germline CDR1 is SGHTA and CDR2 is FQGTGA. The CDR3 extends over 13 amino acids. V lost 5 bases and J lost 3, with 10 bases in between. This TCR was recovered from a woman aged 55 to 70 with active or convalescent COVID-19. The sample taken for sequencing was peripheral blood. The rearrangement joins TRBV7-3 to TRBJ1-1; TRBD1 is a possible D gene (6 bases). Here the CDR3 DNA reads TGTGCCAGCAGCAGAAGACAGGACACTGAAGCTTTCTTT. Translating it yields CASSRRQDTEAFF. Complete variable domain (other parts from reference TRBV7-3 and TRBJ1-1): GAGVSQTPSNKVTEKGKYVELRCDPISGHTALYWYRQSLGQGPEFLIYFQGTGAADDSGLPNDRFFAVRPEGSVSTLKIQRTERGDSAVYLCASSRRQDTEAFFGQGTRLTVV.